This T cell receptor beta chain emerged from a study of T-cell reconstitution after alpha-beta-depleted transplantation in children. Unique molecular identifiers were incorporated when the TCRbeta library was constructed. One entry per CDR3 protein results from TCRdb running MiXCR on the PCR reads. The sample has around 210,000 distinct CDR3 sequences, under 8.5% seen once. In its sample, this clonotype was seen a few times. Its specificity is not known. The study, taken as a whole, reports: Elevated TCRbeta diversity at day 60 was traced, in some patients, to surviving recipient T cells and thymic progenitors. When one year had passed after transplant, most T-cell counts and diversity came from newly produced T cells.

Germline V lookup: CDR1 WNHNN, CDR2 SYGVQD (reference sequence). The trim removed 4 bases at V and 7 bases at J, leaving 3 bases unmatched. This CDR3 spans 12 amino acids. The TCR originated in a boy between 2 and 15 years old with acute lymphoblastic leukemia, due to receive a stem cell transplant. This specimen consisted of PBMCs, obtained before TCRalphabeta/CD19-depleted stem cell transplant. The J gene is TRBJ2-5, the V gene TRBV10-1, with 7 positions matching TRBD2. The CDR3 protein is CASSATGGTQYF. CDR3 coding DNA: TGCGCCAGCAGTGCTACGGGGGGGACCCAGTACTTC.